One and the same sample provided the 30 T cell receptor beta chains below, sequenced in a study of blood T cell repertoires in COVID-19. Generated by immunoSEQ multiplex PCR, the TCRdb table keeps only in-frame clones and is missing some. The sample lists 95,000 to 150,000 clones; 70% to 90% were seen once. Input material: peripheral blood. The receptors shown here come from a woman aged 45-65 years with active or convalescent COVID-19.

This rearrangement joins TRBV6-5 to TRBJ2-7; no clear D gene. Trimming left V 6 bases short and J 5 bases short, with 20 bases between. Per germline, CDR1 MNHEY and CDR2 SVGAGI. This CDR3 comprises 15 residues. The CDR3 here is CASSRLNQRLNEQYF. The DNA for the CDR3 is TGTGCCAGCAGCCGCCTCAACCAGCGTCTAAACGAGCAGTACTTC.

The rearrangement links TRBV27 to TRBJ2-7; 12 nucleotides agree with TRBD2. Germline CDR1 MNHEY, CDR2 SMNVEV (reference sequence). The CDR3 is 16 amino acids. Trimming at V came to 7 bases and at J to 5 bases, leaving 12 bases not matched to a gene. This chain's CDR3 is CASKTQTSGRSHEQYF. Here the CDR3 DNA reads TGTGCCAGCAAAACCCAGACTAGCGGGAGATCCCACGAGCAGTACTTC.

The chain recombines TRBV7-9 with TRBJ1-5; D call uncertain. The V gene lost 11 bases and the J gene lost 1 base, with 21 bases spanning the gap. The germline CDR1 and CDR2 sequences are SEHNR and FQNEAQ (reference sequence). The CDR3 totals 16 residues. The CDR3, as DNA: TGTGCCCACGCTCTGACGACAACTTTCAGCAATCAGCCCCAGCATTTT. Its translation: CAHALTTTFSNQPQHF.

This chain connects TRBV28 to TRBJ1-1; D gene unclear. The CDR3 totals 11 residues. The V gene's germline CDR1 is MDHEN and CDR2 SYDVKM. V was cut by 5 bases and J by 2 bases, with 3 bases left in between. CDR3 in amino acids: CASSTNTEAFF. Here the CDR3 DNA reads TGTGCCAGCAGTACTAACACTGAAGCTTTCTTT. The full variable domain, rest sourced from reference TRBV28 and TRBJ1-1, is DVKVTQSSRYLVKRTGEKVFLECVQDMDHENMFWYRQDPGLGLRLIYFSYDVKMKEKGDIPEGYSVSREKKERFSLILESASTNQTSMYLCASSTNTEAFFGQGTRLTVV.

The chain is built from TRBV27 and TRBJ1-6; a weak D match, TRBD1 (5 bases). Germline CDR1 MNHEY, CDR2 SMNVEV (reference sequence). This CDR3 region has 15 residues. V lost 6 bases to trimming and J lost 7 bases, with 16 bases between them. The CDR3, as DNA: TGTGCCAGCAGACGCCTTACTGGGGCAAATTCACCCCTCCACTTT. This codes for CASRRLTGANSPLHF.

The rearrangement links TRBV5-5 to TRBJ1-5, with D possibly being TRBD1 (6 bases). The CDR3 has 16 residues. V shed 4 bases and J shed 8 bases, with 22 bases lying between them. Germline CDR1 SGHKS, CDR2 YYEKEE (reference sequence). Here the CDR3 reads CASSTGTGGLGEPQHF. CDR3 DNA: TGTGCCAGCAGCACCGGGACGGGGGGCTTGGGCGAGCCCCAGCATTTT.

This chain links TRBV7-2 with TRBJ2-7; 8 bases agree with TRBD1. CDR3 length: 14 amino acids. The V segment lost 8 bases and the J segment 0 bases; nucleotides outside the gene matches: 6. Germline V gene lookup returns CDR1 SGHTA and CDR2 FQGNSA. CDR3 coding DNA: TGTGCCAGCGGTCTACAGGGGGGCTCCTACGAGCAGTACTTC. Protein sequence: CASGLQGGSYEQYF.

V and J are TRBV29-1 and TRBJ1-1; D gene ambiguous. CDR1 SQVTM and CDR2 ANQGSEA come from the germline V gene. The length of the CDR3 is 13 residues. V was shortened by 7 bases and J by 1 base, with 13 bases between the two germline ends. The chain's CDR3 is CSARDTPNTEAFF. In nucleotides, the CDR3 is TGCAGCGCGAGAGACACACCGAACACTGAAGCTTTCTTT.

V usage is TRBV19 and J usage is TRBJ1-2; a possible D gene is TRBD1 (5 bases). V was trimmed by 7 bases and J by 5 bases, leaving 14 bases between them. The CDR3 loop spans 13 amino acids. Germline CDR1 is LNHDA and CDR2 is SQIVND (reference sequence). CDR3 region: CASIYTGGYGYTF. CDR3 DNA: TGTGCCAGTATCTATACAGGAGGGTATGGCTACACCTTC.

CDR3 sequence: CASRPTGGGGQPQHF. The CDR3 DNA reads TGTGCCAGCAGACCGACAGGGGGCGGGGGTCAGCCCCAGCATTTT. The V and J genes are TRBV6-5 and TRBJ1-5; 10 nucleotides align to TRBD1. Trimming removed 6 bases from V and 6 bases from J; junction bases left unmatched: 8. The germline gives CDR1 MNHEY, CDR2 SVGAGI. This CDR3 comprises 15 residues.

The chain uses TRBV4-2 and TRBJ2-7, with 13 bases fitting TRBD2. The CDR3 is 15 residues long. The V gene's germline CDR1 is LGHNA and CDR2 YNFKEQ. The junction had 7 bases not matched to a gene; V was cut back by 4 bases and J by 7 bases. CDR3 amino acids: CASSPYGLAGEEQYF. The CDR3 nucleotides are TGTGCCAGCAGCCCCTACGGACTAGCGGGAGAAGAGCAGTACTTC.

This chain connects TRBV29-1 to TRBJ2-1; TRBD1 agrees at 9 bases. Germline V gene lookup returns CDR1 SQVTM and CDR2 ANQGSEA. Trimming removed 3 bases from V and 0 bases from J; junction bases left unmatched: 6. This CDR3 comprises 16 residues. DNA for the CDR3: TGCAGCGTTGAGCCGGGACAGGGAGACTCCTACAATGAGCAGTTCTTC. This encodes CSVEPGQGDSYNEQFF.

V gene TRBV4-1 combines with J gene TRBJ1-1, with D unclear. CDR1 and CDR2 (germline): MGHRA, YSYEKL. The CDR3 length is 14 residues. V lost 2 bases and J 7 bases, leaving 14 bases between the germline ends. CDR3 sequence reads: CASSQTEGYSEAFF. As DNA, the CDR3 is TGCGCCAGCAGCCAAACAGAGGGCTACAGTGAAGCTTTCTTT.

The CDR3 sequence: CASGVGGNGYTF. CDR3 in DNA: TGTGCCAGCGGAGTGGGGGGTAATGGCTACACCTTC. The chain employs TRBV27 and TRBJ1-2; D possibly corresponds to TRBD1 (5 bases). Germline V lookup: CDR1 MNHEY, CDR2 SMNVEV (reference sequence). V was clipped by 8 bases and J by 6 bases, with 13 bases between them. The length of the CDR3 is 12 residues.

The chain uses TRBV28 and TRBJ2-7; D might be TRBD1 (6 bases). Trimming cost V 5 bases and J 3 bases, with 8 bases left between them. This CDR3 contains 12 residues. Per germline, CDR1 MDHEN and CDR2 SYDVKM. The CDR3 protein is CASSQTGYEQYF. CDR3 coding DNA: TGTGCCAGCAGTCAGACAGGCTACGAGCAGTACTTC.

V is TRBV3-1 (or the pseudogene TRBV3-2) and J is TRBJ1-2; 7 positions agree with TRBD1. V lost 4 bases and J lost 5; bases outside the gene matches: 1. CDR3 size: 12 residues. Germline values: CDR1 LGHDT, CDR2 YNNKEL (reference sequence). CDR3 bases: TGTGCCAGCAGCCCAGGGGGATATGGCTACACCTTC. Protein product: CASSPGGYGYTF.

The J gene is TRBJ1-5, the V gene TRBV6-5; tentatively, D is TRBD1 (6 bases). This CDR3 region has 14 residues. V lost 4 bases and J lost 5, with 12 bases in between. Germline loops: CDR1 MNHEY, CDR2 SVGAGI. CDR3 sequence: CASSSGTKDQPQHF. The CDR3 bases are TGTGCCAGCAGTTCTGGGACAAAGGATCAGCCCCAGCATTTT.

This chain joins TRBV16 and TRBJ2-2, with 7 bases identical to TRBD1. CDR3 length: 17 amino acids. In germline, CDR1 is KGHSY, CDR2 FQNENV. V lost 0 bases, J lost 5 bases, and 9 bases stayed unmatched. CDR3 in amino acids: CASSQSGTAGWTGELFF. The CDR3 region has the DNA TGTGCCAGCAGCCAATCCGGGACAGCCGGATGGACCGGGGAGCTGTTTTTT.

V and J are TRBV5-1 and TRBJ1-3, with D possibly matching TRBD1 (5 bases). CDR1 is SGHRS, CDR2 YFSETQ, per germline. The V and J ends lost 1 base and 6 bases respectively, with 14 bases between them. This CDR3 has 15 residues. The CDR3 DNA reads TGCGCCAGCAGCTTGTGGCCAGGGCCATCAAACACCATATATTTT. Residues: CASSLWPGPSNTIYF.

The rearrangement uses TRBV25-1 and TRBJ2-7, with D perhaps matching TRBD2 (5 bases). Germline CDR1 is MGHDK and CDR2 is SYGVNS. The CDR3 runs to 15 residues. Trimming took off 2 bases at V and 5 bases at J, with 16 bases between the two ends. CDR3 sequence (DNA): TGTGCCAGCAGTGAAGGCGGGCGAAACAACAACGAGCAGTACTTC. It yields the protein CASSEGGRNNNEQYF.

The chain uses TRBV5-4 and TRBJ2-5, with TRBD2 as a possible D gene (5 bases). The CDR3 spans 14 residues. Germline lookup yields CDR1 SGHNT and CDR2 YYREEE (reference sequence). The germline V and J ends were trimmed by 4 bases and 2 bases, with 12 bases remaining between them. In DNA form, the CDR3 reads TGTGCCAGCAGCCACGGCGGGCTTCAAGAGACCCAGTACTTC. This gives the protein CASSHGGLQETQYF. Based on the CDR3 plus reference TRBV5-4 and TRBJ2-5, the full variable domain is ETGVTQSPTHLIKTRGQQVTLRCSSQSGHNTVSWYQQALGQGPQFIFQYYREEENGRGNFPPRFSGLQFPNYSSELNVNALELDDSALYLCASSHGGLQETQYFGPGTRLLVL.

V is TRBV4-3 and J is TRBJ2-1; 7 bases agree with TRBD2. This CDR3 region has 17 residues. Trimming took 4 bases from V and 2 from J; bases not matched to a gene: 11. Germline V gene data show CDR1 as LGHNA and CDR2 as YSLEER. The DNA of the CDR3 is TGCGCCAGCAGCCCTAGCGTAAGGGAGGGAACCTACAATGAGCAGTTCTTC. It is translated as CASSPSVREGTYNEQFF.

This rearrangement joins TRBV7-6 to TRBJ2-7; D is possibly TRBD1 (5 bases). The CDR3 runs to 15 residues. With 5 bases removed from V and 0 bases from J, the gap between germline ends came to 14 bases. The V gene's germline CDR1 is SGHVS and CDR2 FNYEAQ. The CDR3 reads CASSRTSTSSYEQYF. CDR3 nucleotide sequence: TGTGCCAGCAGCCGGACATCTACGAGCTCCTACGAGCAGTACTTC.

This clone was seen more than once but under ten times. The chain carries TRBV18 and TRBJ1-1; D is unresolved. V was pared by 3 bases and J by 1 base, with 15 bases between. CDR3 length equals 16 residues. The V gene's germline CDR1 is KGHSH and CDR2 LQKENI. This CDR3 is CASSPEYPRGNTEAFF. The CDR3 nucleotides read TGTGCCAGCTCACCTGAATACCCCCGGGGGAACACTGAAGCTTTCTTT.

The gene calls are TRBV5-6 and TRBJ2-3, with 10 bases fitting TRBD1. CDR3 length: 14 residues. From germline, CDR1 is SGHDT and CDR2 YYEEEE. The V segment lost 5 bases and the J segment 2 bases; nucleotides outside the gene matches: 2. The CDR3 DNA is TGTGCCAGCAGGGGACAGGGGCACACAGATACGCAGTATTTT. Translated, it gives CASRGQGHTDTQYF.

The rearrangement joins TRBV29-1 to TRBJ2-1; 7 positions match TRBD2. The CDR3 has 13 amino acids. The V and J ends lost 7 bases and 7 bases, in that order; junction bases with no gene match: 10. The V gene's germline CDR1 is SQVTM and CDR2 ANQGSEA. CDR3 region: CSARVGGGNEQFF. CDR3 sequence (DNA): TGCAGCGCCCGTGTTGGGGGGGGGAATGAGCAGTTCTTC.

The CDR3 loop reads CASGRGNNSPLHF. The DNA for the CDR3 is TGTGCCAGTGGTAGGGGAAATAATTCACCCCTCCACTTT. The chain has TRBV27 and TRBJ1-6, with D tentatively TRBD1 (5 bases). CDR3 length equals 13 residues. Germline-derived CDR1 and CDR2 are MNHEY and SMNVEV (reference sequence). Trimming took off 9 bases at V and 5 bases at J, with 11 bases between the two ends.

The chain joins TRBV9 to TRBJ1-1; D not certain. CDR3 length equals 14 residues. The V gene lost 4 bases and the J gene lost 3 bases, with 13 bases spanning the gap. From germline, CDR1 is SGDLS and CDR2 YYNGEE. The CDR3 spells CASSQAPTHTEAFF. The CDR3 coding sequence is TGTGCCAGCAGCCAAGCTCCCACGCACACTGAAGCTTTCTTT.

This chain uses TRBV4-2 with TRBJ2-3; a possible D gene is TRBD1 (5 bases). The V and J ends lost 4 bases and 1 base respectively, with 12 bases between them. The CDR3 covers 15 residues. The V gene's germline CDR1 is LGHNA and CDR2 YNFKEQ. This CDR3 is CASSRSKQGTDTQYF. The CDR3 coding sequence is TGTGCCAGCAGCCGATCAAAACAGGGCACAGATACGCAGTATTTT.

The rearrangement links TRBV27 to TRBJ2-5; D gene unclear. The germline CDR1 and CDR2 sequences are MNHEY and SMNVEV (reference sequence). The CDR3 has 15 amino acids. V dropped 0 bases and J dropped 3 bases, with 11 bases sitting between them. In DNA form, the CDR3 reads TGTGCCAGCAGTTTATCGGTGGGCAGAAAAGAGACCCAGTACTTC. It is translated as CASSLSVGRKETQYF.